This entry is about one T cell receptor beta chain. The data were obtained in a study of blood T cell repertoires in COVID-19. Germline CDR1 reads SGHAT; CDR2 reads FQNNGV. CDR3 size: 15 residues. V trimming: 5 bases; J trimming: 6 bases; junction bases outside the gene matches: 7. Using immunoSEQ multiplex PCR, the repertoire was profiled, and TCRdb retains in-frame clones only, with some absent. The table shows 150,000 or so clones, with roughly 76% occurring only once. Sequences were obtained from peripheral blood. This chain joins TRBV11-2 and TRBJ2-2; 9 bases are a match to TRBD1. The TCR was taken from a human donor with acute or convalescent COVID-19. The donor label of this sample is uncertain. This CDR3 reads CASSLGQGAAGELFF. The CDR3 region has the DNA TGTGCCAGCAGCCTGGGACAGGGCGCGGCCGGGGAGCTGTTTTTT.